Below are 5 T cell receptor beta chains sequenced from a single sample in a study of prognosis after radiotherapy for stage I lung cancer. Genomic DNA served as the source from which two-round multiplex PCR generated TCR beta CDR3 amplicons. Specific primers for each TRBV and TRBJ gene were what first-round PCR used. TCRdb ran MiXCR on the multiplex PCR reads and lists one entry per CDR3 protein. Here the sample spans approximately 30,000 distinct CDR3 sequences, about 34% being singletons. The specimen comprised PBMCs, sampled before or after stereotactic body radiation therapy (not recorded which). These receptors were collected from a donor over 45 with non-small cell lung cancer.

This clonotype counts as medium-sized. The rearrangement joins TRBV12-3 or TRBV12-4 to TRBJ2-2; tentatively, D is TRBD2 (5 bases). The CDR3 is 19 amino acids. V was pared by 4 bases and J by 2 bases, with 23 bases between. The CDR3: CASSSRPFIGNTNTGELFF. In DNA form, the CDR3 reads TGTGCCAGCAGTTCCCGGCCGTTTATCGGGAACACCAACACCGGGGAGCTGTTTTTT.

This clonotype was counted many times. V and J are TRBV2 and TRBJ2-5, with TRBD2 identical over 16 bases. From germline, CDR1 is SNHLY and CDR2 FYNNEI. J lost 8 bases, V lost 8 bases, and 14 bases had no gene match. The CDR3 is 17 residues long. In DNA form, the CDR3 reads TGTGCCAGCGGGACGTTGGGGACTAGCGGGGGGGAGAGTACCCAGTACTTC. Amino acids: CASGTLGTSGGESTQYF.

This chain connects TRBV3-1 to TRBJ2-5; D remains unclear. Germline V gene sequence: CDR1 LGHDT, CDR2 YNNKEL (reference sequence). With 1 base removed from V and 2 bases from J, the gap between germline ends came to 5 bases. CDR3 length: 13 residues. CDR3 nucleotide sequence: TGTGCCAGCAGCCAAGGACTTCAAGAGACCCAGTACTTC. As protein: CASSQGLQETQYF.

The rearrangement links TRBV6-5 to TRBJ1-5; D ambiguous. This CDR3 contains 13 residues. V was shortened by 8 bases and J by 2 bases, with 10 bases between the two germline ends. Germline CDR1 is MNHEY and CDR2 is SVGAGI. CDR3 residues: CASSGSGNQPQHF. CDR3 nucleotides: TGTGCCAGCTCTGGTTCTGGCAATCAGCCCCAGCATTTT.

In its sample, this clonotype was seen a few times. V is TRBV5-6 and J is TRBJ2-7, with 12 bases matching TRBD2. Germline assignment: CDR1 SGHDT and CDR2 YYEEEE. Trimming at V came to 0 bases and at J to 0 bases, leaving 4 bases not matched to a gene. The CDR3 loop spans 17 amino acids. In nucleotides, the CDR3 is TGTGCCAGCAGCTTGGGGACTAGCGGGACCTACTCCTACGAGCAGTACTTC. This translates into CASSLGTSGTYSYEQYF.